Presented here are 16 T cell receptor beta chains from one specimen sequenced in a study of T cells in Graves' hyperthyroidism and ophthalmopathy. The TCR beta CDR3 regions underwent amplification using RNA transcripts as the source. Carried out on the TCR CDR3, a first-round RT-PCR used the HTBI primer set. TCRdb used MiXCR to reprocess the multiplex PCR reads, holding one entry per CDR3 protein. The sample includes more than 550,000 distinct CDR3 sequences, roughly a sixth of them seen just once. The sequenced material came from blood. The source of these receptors is a woman in her 50s with Graves' hyperthyroidism that later progressed to Graves' ophthalmopathy.

The chain recombines TRBV7-3 with TRBJ2-7; D might be TRBD2 (5 bases). There are 18 residues in the CDR3. Trimming shortened V by 4 bases and J by 3 bases, and 25 bases separated the two germline ends. Germline CDR1 and CDR2: SGHTA and FQGTGA. The CDR3 sequence is CASSSTRVGGPLDYEQYF. The CDR3 DNA follows: TGTGCCAGCAGCTCCACAAGGGTCGGCGGGCCACTAGACTACGAGCAGTACTTC.

This clonotype was detected many times. V and J are TRBV11-2 and TRBJ2-3, with D hard to call. Trimming pared 1 base from V and 2 bases from J, leaving 1 base between. Germline CDR1 SGHAT, CDR2 FQNNGV. The CDR3 extends over 12 amino acids. For the CDR3, the DNA is TGTGCCAGCAGCTTAGCCACAGATACGCAGTATTTT. This translates into CASSLATDTQYF.

This clonotype came up a few times. The chain is built from TRBV27 and TRBJ1-2; D remains ambiguous. The CDR3 runs 13 residues. From germline, CDR1 is MNHEY and CDR2 SMNVEV (reference sequence). The ends were cut back, 4 bases at V and 3 bases at J, with 9 bases in the middle. The CDR3 here is CASSSSGYYGYTF. CDR3 in DNA: TGTGCCAGCAGTTCCTCCGGGTACTATGGCTACACCTTC.

The V call is TRBV20-1, the J call TRBJ1-5, with D perhaps matching TRBD1 (6 bases). Germline loops: CDR1 DFQATT, CDR2 SNEGSKA (reference sequence). Deletions cut 1 base from V and 3 bases from J, with 16 bases between. The CDR3 runs 16 residues. CDR3 region: CSARGGGGLFNQPQHF. As DNA, the CDR3 is TGCAGTGCTAGAGGGGGGGGGGGCTTATTCAATCAGCCCCAGCATTTT.

V gene TRBV12-3 or TRBV12-4 combines with J gene TRBJ2-2; 7 bases fit TRBD1. The CDR3 is made up of 15 amino acids. J gave up 3 bases and V 5 bases, and 6 bases lay outside the gene matches. This CDR3 is CASSRRGTDTGELFF. The CDR3 DNA sequence: TGTGCCAGCAGTCGAAGGGGGACAGACACCGGGGAGCTGTTTTTT.

This clonotype has only a few counts. J is TRBJ2-7 and V is TRBV25-1; 7 bases agree with TRBD1. CDR1 is MGHDK, CDR2 SYGVNS, per germline. V lost 6 bases to trimming and J lost 2 bases; unmatched junction nucleotides: 7. The CDR3 contains 14 residues. CDR3 DNA: TGTGCCAGCAGAACAGACAGGGCTCCCTACGAGCAGTACTTC. It specifies CASRTDRAPYEQYF.

Ten or more counts support this clonotype. The DNA of the CDR3 is TGTGCCAGCAGATACCAGGGCTTGAGGCTTGAAGCTTTCTTT. Encoded protein: CASRYQGLRLEAFF. The chain links TRBV12-3 or TRBV12-4 to TRBJ1-1, with D possibly matching TRBD1 (5 bases). The CDR3 has 14 residues. V lost 6 bases, J lost 7 bases, and 18 bases lay in between.

The chain carries TRBV29-1 and TRBJ1-5, with TRBD1 matching 10 bases. Germline CDR1 and CDR2: SQVTM and ANQGSEA. The CDR3 totals 14 residues. CDR3 nucleotides: TGCAGGGACAGACAGGGGGCGGTCAATCAGCCCCAGCATTTT. Translating it yields CRDRQGAVNQPQHF. Combining the CDR3 with reference TRBV29-1 and TRBJ1-5 gives the whole variable domain SAVISQKPSRDICQRGTSLTIQCQVDSQVTMMFWYRQQPGQSLTLIATANQGSEATYESGFVIDKFPISRPNLTFSTLTVSNMSPEDSSIYLCRDRQGAVNQPQHFGDGTRLSIL.

This clonotype occurred many times. The chain combines TRBV12-3 or TRBV12-4 with TRBJ2-1; 8 nucleotides match TRBD2. Losses at the gene ends were 3 bases for V and 7 bases for J; bases not matched to a gene: 8. The CDR3 totals 15 residues. The CDR3 spells CASSFPGGAWNEQFF. The CDR3 DNA sequence: TGTGCCAGCAGTTTTCCCGGGGGGGCTTGGAATGAGCAGTTCTTC.

J is TRBJ1-1 and V is TRBV20-1; perhaps TRBD1 as D (6 bases). The CDR3 runs to 12 residues. The V gene's germline CDR1 is DFQATT and CDR2 SNEGSKA (reference sequence). V lost 5 bases and J 7 bases, leaving 14 bases between the germline ends. CDR3 residues: CSALQGYSEAFF. The DNA for the CDR3 is TGCAGTGCTTTACAGGGCTACAGTGAAGCTTTCTTT.

This clonotype has ten or more counts. This chain links TRBV5-6 with TRBJ2-7, with 8 bases aligning to TRBD1. The length of the CDR3 is 15 residues. Per germline, CDR1 SGHDT and CDR2 YYEEEE. Trimming at V came to 1 base and at J to 2 bases, leaving 5 bases not matched to a gene. The CDR3 loop is CASSLTTGVPYEQYF. CDR3 nucleotides: TGTGCCAGCAGCTTGACGACAGGGGTCCCCTACGAGCAGTACTTC.

The rearrangement uses TRBV4-1 and TRBJ2-3; D call uncertain. The CDR3 is 15 amino acids. Trimming stripped 2 bases from V and 2 bases from J, with 11 bases between. Germline V gives CDR1 MGHRA, CDR2 YSYEKL. The CDR3 here is CASSQQVAVTDTQYF. The DNA of the CDR3 is TGCGCCAGCAGCCAACAGGTAGCCGTCACAGATACGCAGTATTTT.

In the case of this clonotype: A much more abundant neighbour one base away suggests this may be a read error. The V call is TRBV2, the J call TRBJ1-6, with D hard to call. V was clipped by 4 bases and J by 7 bases, with 11 bases between them. The CDR3 sequence is 14 residues long. Germline CDR1 SNHLY, CDR2 FYNNEI. CDR3: CASSGQPENSPLHF. DNA of the CDR3: TGTGCCAGCAGTGGCCAGCCTGAAAATTCACCCCTCCACTTT.

This clonotype occurred many times. This chain connects TRBV3-1 to TRBJ2-1, with D maybe TRBD1 (5 bases). Germline loops: CDR1 LGHDT, CDR2 YNNKEL (reference sequence). This CDR3 spans 16 amino acids. V gave up 0 bases and J gave up 2 bases, with 11 bases separating them. CDR3 sequence (DNA): TGTGCCAGCAGCCAAGAGTTACAGGCAGCCTACAATGAGCAGTTCTTC. It specifies CASSQELQAAYNEQFF.

This clonotype was found a few times. The J gene is TRBJ1-6, the V gene TRBV19; 11 bases align to TRBD1. Germline CDR1 is LNHDA and CDR2 is SQIVND (reference sequence). Trimming removed 4 bases from V and 11 bases from J; junction bases left unmatched: 7. There are 15 residues in the CDR3. The CDR3 protein is CASSTSGTGGTPLHF. The CDR3 coding sequence is TGTGCCAGTAGTACCTCAGGGACAGGGGGGACACCCCTCCACTTT.

The chain's CDR3 is CATSRGTAPNYGYTF. DNA of the CDR3: TGTGCCACCAGCAGGGGGACGGCACCTAACTATGGCTACACCTTC. This chain uses TRBV15 with TRBJ1-2, with a possible D match to TRBD1 (5 bases). The CDR3 is 15 amino acids. V shed 3 bases and J shed 0 bases, with 11 bases lying between them. Germline CDR1 and CDR2: LNHNV and YYDKDF (reference sequence).